The sequence of this T cell receptor beta chain was determined in a study of blood T cells in healthy people across ages. Points from the study as a whole: PBMCs went unsorted, and a conclusive naive versus antigen-experienced comparison was therefore prevented. Naive T cell percentage and TCR beta diversity correlated strongly.

The authors ran a second PCR of roughly 6 to 12 cycles using a sample-barcoded 5' primer and a J-beta primer mix. Each cDNA molecule, via a template-switch adaptor with 12 random nucleotides, was tagged. Each sample yielded at least 3 million CDR3-containing paired-end reads. Each CDR3 protein gets one entry after TCRdb re-called the 5' RACE reads with MiXCR. The sample lists more than 700,000 distinct CDR3 sequences; 53% were seen once. About this clonotype: Its antigen is currently unknown.

V was shortened by 8 bases and J by 3 bases, with 22 bases between the two germline ends. The length of the CDR3 is 15 residues. Germline CDR1 reads SQVTM; CDR2 reads ANQGSEA. The TCR sequence derives from an elderly man in good health. The sequenced material came from blood. The V call is TRBV29-1, the J call TRBJ2-5, with D possibly being TRBD1 (6 bases). The CDR3 DNA reads TGCAGCCCTTACGCCGACAGGAGCAGCAAAGAGACCCAGTACTTC. The encoded protein is CSPYADRSSKETQYF.